This entry describes one T cell receptor beta chain. Methods used by the authors: Scientists estimated how many nucleated cells there were by amplifying reference gene primers. Produced via immunoSEQ multiplex PCR; TCRdb's table is partial and in-frame only. That table is the source of V, J and clone size, and D and trimming were worked out from the DNA. The repertoire holds about 320,000 clones, with approximately 91% as singletons. Trimming removed 3 bases from V and 4 bases from J; junction bases left unmatched: 9. This CDR3 is 15 amino acids long. The germline CDR1 and CDR2 sequences are DFQATT and SNEGSKA (reference sequence). This study enrolled people aged 18 to 89 from about 24 US geographic areas. Cohort allocation depended upon clinical history that participants reported. This record comes from a study of blood T cell repertoires in COVID-19.

The chain carries TRBV20-1 and TRBJ2-1; 7 bases fit TRBD1. This receptor was taken from a woman aged 25 to 39 who had been exposed to COVID-19. Sequencing was done on a sample of PBMCs or T cells enriched from blood (not recorded which). CDR3 protein: CSASLLTGWYNEQFF. The DNA of the CDR3 is TGCAGTGCTAGTTTACTGACAGGGTGGTACAATGAGCAGTTCTTC.